The 13 T cell receptor beta chains below all came from one sample that was sequenced in a study of cytomegalovirus exposure and HLA in healthy donors. PCR employed 60 Vbeta and 13 Jbeta primers. Profiling relied on immunoSEQ multiplex PCR, and the TCRdb table lists in-frame clones only, not all of them. The repertoire holds around 150,000 clones, with almost 85% as singletons. Material for sequencing was PBMCs. All receptors derive from a man aged 25 to 40 in good health and CMV-seropositive.

The rearrangement uses TRBV6-5 and TRBJ2-1; 8 bases are a match to TRBD1. Trimming took 2 bases from V and 7 from J; bases not matched to a gene: 7. Germline values: CDR1 MNHEY, CDR2 SVGAGI. The CDR3 is 15 amino acids. DNA of the CDR3: TGTGCCAGCAGTTACGTACAGGGGGGTGGGAATGAGCAGTTCTTC. Amino acids: CASSYVQGGGNEQFF.

V gene TRBV27 combines with J gene TRBJ2-4, with TRBD2 identical over 7 bases. Germline-derived CDR1 and CDR2 are MNHEY and SMNVEV (reference sequence). The junction had 16 bases not matched to a gene; V was cut back by 6 bases and J by 8 bases. The CDR3 sequence is 16 residues long. CDR3 region: CASRNRGGYLADIQYF. DNA for the CDR3: TGTGCCAGCAGAAATCGCGGGGGTTACCTGGCGGACATTCAGTACTTC.

The CDR3 DNA sequence: TGTGCCAGCGGAAAACCTACAGGGGCCTACGAGCAGTACTTC. Its protein is CASGKPTGAYEQYF. The chain employs TRBV6-1 and TRBJ2-7; 7 nucleotides agree with TRBD1. Germline trimming cut 8 bases from V and 2 bases from J; bases unmatched to any gene: 9. Germline V CDR1 and CDR2: MNHNS, SASEGT. The CDR3 length is 14 residues.

This clone came up once. The chain is built from TRBV28 and TRBJ2-4, with D possibly TRBD1 on 7 matching bases. The V gene's germline CDR1 is MDHEN and CDR2 SYDVKM. The CDR3 covers 13 residues. Here the CDR3 DNA reads TGTGCTTGCAGGGGGGAAGCCAAAAACATTCAGTACTTC. Protein sequence: CACRGEAKNIQYF.

V gene TRBV19 combines with J gene TRBJ1-1, with TRBD1 as a possible D gene (5 bases). Deletions cut 7 bases from V and 1 base from J, with 16 bases between. CDR1 is LNHDA, CDR2 SQIVND, per germline (reference sequence). CDR3 length: 15 residues. The CDR3 protein is CASTTLGGTNTEAFF. CDR3 DNA sequence: TGTGCCAGTACTACCCTCGGGGGGACGAACACTGAAGCTTTCTTT.

The rearrangement joins TRBV30 to TRBJ2-1; TRBD2 agrees at 11 bases. CDR3 length equals 14 residues. The germline V gene has CDR1 GTSNPN and CDR2 SVGIG (reference sequence). V lost 2 bases to trimming and J lost 7 bases; unmatched junction nucleotides: 4. Written as DNA, the CDR3 is TGTGCCTGGAGTTCCGGGACTAGCGGTAATGAGCAGTTCTTC. This codes for CAWSSGTSGNEQFF.

The V gene is TRBV25-1, the J gene TRBJ2-2; no definite D call. The CDR3 is made up of 14 amino acids. Germline V gives CDR1 MGHDK, CDR2 SYGVNS. Trimming took 3 bases from V and 4 from J, leaving 9 bases between them. This CDR3 is CASSDSLSTGELFF. The CDR3 nucleotides read TGTGCCAGCAGTGACTCACTCTCCACCGGGGAGCTGTTTTTT.

The chain recombines TRBV11-2 with TRBJ1-6; the match to TRBD1 covers 12 bases. Germline V gene data show CDR1 as SGHAT and CDR2 as FQNNGV. The CDR3 loop spans 16 amino acids. V lost 1 base and J lost 7; bases outside the gene matches: 2. The CDR3 DNA follows: TGTGCCAGCAGCTTAGGGGACAGGGGGCCAAATTCACCCCTCCACTTT. Encoded protein: CASSLGDRGPNSPLHF.

The chain carries TRBV28 and TRBJ1-6, with D uncertain. Trimming took off 9 bases at V and 12 bases at J, with 15 bases between the two ends. The CDR3 has 12 amino acids. Germline CDR1 reads MDHEN; CDR2 reads SYDVKM. The chain's CDR3 is CARRRISGPLHF. The CDR3 region has the DNA TGTGCCAGGCGACGGATTTCGGGACCCCTCCACTTT.

The chain uses TRBV7-9 and TRBJ1-1; tentative D call: TRBD1 (6 bases). The V gene lost 4 bases and the J gene lost 0 bases, with 12 bases spanning the gap. Germline CDR1 and CDR2: SEHNR and FQNEAQ (reference sequence). CDR3 length: 15 amino acids. The CDR3 region is CASSSSQGMNTEAFF. The DNA for the CDR3 is TGTGCCAGCAGCTCATCACAGGGCATGAACACTGAAGCTTTCTTT.

The chain employs TRBV18 and TRBJ1-2; perhaps TRBD1 as D (6 bases). Germline V lookup: CDR1 KGHSH, CDR2 LQKENI. The CDR3 is 14 residues long. Trimming removed 6 bases from V and 2 bases from J, with 13 bases in between. The CDR3 loop is CASSLGQRNYGYTF. CDR3 sequence (DNA): TGTGCCAGCTCCCTTGGACAGAGGAACTATGGCTACACCTTC.

This clone was recorded a few times. The chain joins TRBV28 to TRBJ1-3; D perhaps matches TRBD1 (6 bases). V lost 3 bases and J lost 1, with 13 bases in between. Germline V gene sequence: CDR1 MDHEN, CDR2 SYDVKM. The CDR3 has 16 residues. This chain's CDR3 is CASSLGLGGSGNTIYF. For the CDR3, the DNA is TGTGCCAGCAGTTTGGGCCTAGGGGGATCTGGAAACACCATATATTTT. Using reference TRBV28 and TRBJ1-3 for the parts outside the CDR3, the full variable domain is DVKVTQSSRYLVKRTGEKVFLECVQDMDHENMFWYRQDPGLGLRLIYFSYDVKMKEKGDIPEGYSVSREKKERFSLILESASTNQTSMYLCASSLGLGGSGNTIYFGEGSWLTVV.

The rearrangement joins TRBV19 to TRBJ2-1; TRBD2 matches at 8 bases. This CDR3 region has 15 residues. Germline trimming cut 6 bases from V and 4 bases from J; bases unmatched to any gene: 8. In germline, CDR1 is LNHDA, CDR2 SQIVND (reference sequence). CDR3 amino acids: CASSLPGLVYNEQFF. As DNA, the CDR3 is TGTGCCAGTAGCCTGCCGGGACTAGTTTACAATGAGCAGTTCTTC. Full variable domain (rest looked up from reference TRBV19 and TRBJ2-1): DGGITQSPKYLFRKEGQNVTLSCEQNLNHDAMYWYRQDPGQGLRLIYYSQIVNDFQKGDIAEGYSVSREKKESFPLTVTSAQKNPTAFYLCASSLPGLVYNEQFFGPGTRLTVL.